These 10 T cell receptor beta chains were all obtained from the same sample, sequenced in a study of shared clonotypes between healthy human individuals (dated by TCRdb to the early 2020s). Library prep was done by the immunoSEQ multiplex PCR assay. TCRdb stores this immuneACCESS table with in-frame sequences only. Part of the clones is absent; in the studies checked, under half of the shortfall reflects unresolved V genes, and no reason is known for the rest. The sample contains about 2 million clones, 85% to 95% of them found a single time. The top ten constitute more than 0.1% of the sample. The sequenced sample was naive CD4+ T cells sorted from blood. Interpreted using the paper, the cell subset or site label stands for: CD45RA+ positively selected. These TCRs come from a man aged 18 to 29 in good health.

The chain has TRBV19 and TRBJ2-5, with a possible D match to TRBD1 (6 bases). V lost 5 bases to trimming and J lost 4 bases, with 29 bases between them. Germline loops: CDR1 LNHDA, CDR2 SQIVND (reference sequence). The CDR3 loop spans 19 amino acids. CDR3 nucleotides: TGTGCCAGTAGTCCATTGCCCCTCGGACAGACCCTAGGCATAGAGACCCAGTACTTC. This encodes CASSPLPLGQTLGIETQYF.

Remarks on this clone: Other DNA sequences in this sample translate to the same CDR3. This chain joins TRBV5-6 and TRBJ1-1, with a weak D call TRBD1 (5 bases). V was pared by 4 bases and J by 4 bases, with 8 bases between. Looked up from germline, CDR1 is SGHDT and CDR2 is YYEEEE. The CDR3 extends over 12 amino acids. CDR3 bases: TGTGCCAGCAGCGGGGACTTCACTGAAGCTTTCTTT. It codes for CASSGDFTEAFF.

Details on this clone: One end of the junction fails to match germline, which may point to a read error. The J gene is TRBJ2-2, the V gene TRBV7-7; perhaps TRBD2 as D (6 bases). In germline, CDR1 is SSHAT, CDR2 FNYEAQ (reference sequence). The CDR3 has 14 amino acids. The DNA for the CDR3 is TGTGCTAGCAGGCCGGGGGCGAACACCGGGGAGCTGTTTTTT. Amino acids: CASRPGANTGELFF.

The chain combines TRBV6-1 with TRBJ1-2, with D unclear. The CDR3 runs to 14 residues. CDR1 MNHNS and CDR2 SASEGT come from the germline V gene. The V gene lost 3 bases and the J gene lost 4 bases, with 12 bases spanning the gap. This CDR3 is CASSDDGRVYGYTF. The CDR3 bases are TGTGCCAGCAGTGACGACGGACGGGTCTATGGCTACACCTTC.

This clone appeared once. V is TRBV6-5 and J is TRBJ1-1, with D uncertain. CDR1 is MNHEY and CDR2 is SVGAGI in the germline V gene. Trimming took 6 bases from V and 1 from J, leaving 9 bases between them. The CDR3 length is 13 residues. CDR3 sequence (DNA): TGTGCCAGCAGCCCCATTTCGAACACTGAAGCTTTCTTT. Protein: CASSPISNTEAFF.

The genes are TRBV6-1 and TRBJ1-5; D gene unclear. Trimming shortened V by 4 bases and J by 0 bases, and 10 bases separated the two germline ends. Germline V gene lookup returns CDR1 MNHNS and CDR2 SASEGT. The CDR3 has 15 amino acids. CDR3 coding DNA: TGTGCCAGCAGTGGGGAGATCTATAGCAATCAGCCCCAGCATTTT. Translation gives CASSGEIYSNQPQHF.

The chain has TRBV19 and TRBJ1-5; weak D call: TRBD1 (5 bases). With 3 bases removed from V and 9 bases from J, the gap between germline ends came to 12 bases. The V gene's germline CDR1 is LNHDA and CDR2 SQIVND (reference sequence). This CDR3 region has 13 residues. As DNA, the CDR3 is TGTGCCAGTAGTATGGTCCCCGGGGGGCCCCAGCATTTT. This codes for CASSMVPGGPQHF.

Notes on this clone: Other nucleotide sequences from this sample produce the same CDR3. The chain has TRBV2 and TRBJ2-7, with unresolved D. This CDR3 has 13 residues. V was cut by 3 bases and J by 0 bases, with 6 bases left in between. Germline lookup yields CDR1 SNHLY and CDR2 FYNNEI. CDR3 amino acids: CASSDGGSYEQYF. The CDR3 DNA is TGTGCCAGCAGTGACGGCGGCTCCTACGAGCAGTACTTC.

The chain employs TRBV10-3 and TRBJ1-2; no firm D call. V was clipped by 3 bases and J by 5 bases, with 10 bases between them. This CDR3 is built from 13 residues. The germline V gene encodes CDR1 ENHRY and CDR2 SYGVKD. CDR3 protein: CAISDRKDYGYTF. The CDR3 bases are TGTGCCATCAGTGACAGGAAAGATTATGGCTACACCTTC.

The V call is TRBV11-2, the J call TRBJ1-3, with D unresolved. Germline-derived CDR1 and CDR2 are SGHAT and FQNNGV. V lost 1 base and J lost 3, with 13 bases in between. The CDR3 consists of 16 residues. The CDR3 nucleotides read TGTGCCAGCAGCTTAGTTCGGGGAGGTGTTGGAAACACCATATATTTT. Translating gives CASSLVRGGVGNTIYF.